This T cell receptor (beta chain) was captured by sequencing in a study of Ad26.COV2.S vaccination and SARS-CoV-2 variants (TCRdb year 2021). Looking at the study overall: Vaccine-arm donors came from COV1001, a multicentre, randomized, double-blind, placebo-controlled phase I-IIa trial of Ad26.COV2.S in healthy adults. Ad26.COV2.S was given intramuscularly at 5x10^10 or 1x10^11 viral particles, as a single shot or as two shots 56 days apart. Sequencing of the TCRbeta repertoire served to evaluate the specificity and breadth of SARS-CoV-2-reactive T cell receptors following Ad26.COV2.S vaccination. The TCR-sequenced set comprised about 30 samples: about 19 Ad26.COV2.S vaccine recipients, 5 placebo recipients and 8 SARS-CoV-2 convalescent individuals. Trial participants were randomized into five groups of five: low-dose or high-dose Ad26.COV2.S given once or twice, or placebo on both occasions. Throughout the experiments and outcome assessment, investigators stayed blinded to trial group allocation.

Note on this clone: There is no known antigen for this receptor. Base qualities are not provided; no much larger clone lies one nucleotide away.

The paper as a whole reports these results and caveats: Compared with placebo recipients, Ad26.COV2.S recipients showed higher spike-specific TCR breadth (P = 0.0014). After vaccination, spike-specific CD8+ and CD4+ T cell responses were reported to show substantial breadth. Non-spike TCR breadth was comparable between vaccine and placebo recipients, consistent with the vaccine containing only spike. The study was not powered for comparison of responses between vaccine doses or regimens. The authors noted that total T cell responses may have been underestimated by the TCR breadth and depth analyses.

The treatment or condition label corresponds to: 15 to 20 received Ad26.COV2.S at low or high dose, single or two shots; several received placebo; per-sample allocation not given. For vaccine and placebo recipients, the sequenced repertoires came from samples collected on day 63 after the first injection. Between 29 July and 7 August 2020, Cohort 1b enrolled some 25 adults aged 18-55 years at one site in Boston, USA. Ad26.COV2.S consisted of a replication-incompetent adenovirus type 26 vector by which a prefusion-stabilized SARS-CoV-2 spike protein from the original Wuhan strain was expressed. TCRbeta CDR3 regions were sequenced with the immunoSEQ Assay. After extraction, genomic DNA underwent amplification by bias-controlled multiplex PCR, followed by high-throughput sequencing. In the source study's methods: Collapsing and filtering of sequences were performed to quantify the absolute abundance of each unique TCRbeta CDR3 region. T cell fraction was estimated by normalizing TCRbeta template counts to usable DNA, with usable DNA measured through amplification of reference genes found in all nucleated cells. Repertoire TCRs were annotated as SARS-CoV-2-specific when V gene, CDR3 amino acid sequence and J gene were exactly matched to a known reactive TCR set. The reference SARS-CoV-2 TCR set was obtained from MIRA and was filtered for enrichment in COVID-19-positive ImmuneCODE repertoires, whereby public or cross-reactive TCRs were removed. Drawing on the MIRA antigens, annotated TCRs were analysed further at the level of specific ORF or position within ORF. Breadth was defined as annotated unique rearrangements over total unique productive rearrangements; depth was the summed frequency of those rearrangements. Group comparisons of TCR breadth used two-sided Wilcoxon rank-sum tests. In its TCRdb copy, this immuneACCESS table keeps in-frame sequences only and misses some clones. Where compared with another copy, unresolved V genes explain less than half of these, and the others have no known cause. D and trimming come from the DNA, and the V and J calls and clone size come from that table. A total of roughly 400,000 clones appear in this sample, 80% to 95% of them only once. In total, the top ten clones hold around 1.8% of the sample.

The CDR3 starts with the cysteine, ends with the phenylalanine, and has 18 residues. Only the CDR3 DNA stays, 54 bases, in frame from base 1. Compared with germline, V lacks 6 bases and J lacks 4 bases; bases without a gene match: 14. Per the germline V gene, MNHEY is the CDR1 and SVGEGT is the CDR2. The chain joins TRBV6-2 or TRBV6-3 to TRBJ2-5, with 13 middle bases fitting TRBD2. Source: peripheral blood, taken in a trial of Ad26.COV2.S vaccine versus placebo. This TCR derives from a person between 18 and 59 years old who received the Ad26.COV2.S COVID-19 vaccine or a placebo. The nucleotide sequence reads as follows: TGTGCCAGCAGCCCTCCCGGGACTAGCGGGGCCTGGACAGAGACCCAGTACTTC. Its translation is CASSPPGTSGAWTETQYF.